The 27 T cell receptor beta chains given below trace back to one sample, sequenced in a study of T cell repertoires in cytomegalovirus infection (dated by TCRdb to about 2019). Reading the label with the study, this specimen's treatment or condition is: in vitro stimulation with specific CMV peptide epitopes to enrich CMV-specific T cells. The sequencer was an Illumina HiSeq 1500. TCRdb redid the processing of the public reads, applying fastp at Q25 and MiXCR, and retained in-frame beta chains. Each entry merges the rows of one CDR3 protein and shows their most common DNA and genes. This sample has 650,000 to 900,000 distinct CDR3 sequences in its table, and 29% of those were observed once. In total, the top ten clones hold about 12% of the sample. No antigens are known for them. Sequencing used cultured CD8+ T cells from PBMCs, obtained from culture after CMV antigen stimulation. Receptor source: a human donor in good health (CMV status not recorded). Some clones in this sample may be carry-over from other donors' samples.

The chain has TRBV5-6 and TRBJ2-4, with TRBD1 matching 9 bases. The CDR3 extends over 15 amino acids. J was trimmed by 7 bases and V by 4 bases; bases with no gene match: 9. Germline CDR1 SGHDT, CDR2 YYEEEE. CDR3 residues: CASSGWGQGVNIQYF. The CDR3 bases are TGTGCCAGCAGCGGCTGGGGACAGGGTGTGAACATTCAGTACTTC.

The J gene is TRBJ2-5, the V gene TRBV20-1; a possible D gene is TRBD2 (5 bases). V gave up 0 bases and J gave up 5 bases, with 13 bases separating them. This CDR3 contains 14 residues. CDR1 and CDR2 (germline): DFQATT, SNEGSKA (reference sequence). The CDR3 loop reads CSARDLGGWETQYF. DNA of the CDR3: TGCAGTGCTAGAGATCTCGGCGGGTGGGAGACCCAGTACTTC.

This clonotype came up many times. As DNA, the CDR3 is TGTGCCAGCTCCTTACACCCTACGGGGGAGCAGTACGTC. Protein: CASSLHPTGEQYV. The chain links TRBV7-2 to TRBJ2-7; tentative D call: TRBD2 (5 bases). Trimming cost V 8 bases and J 7 bases, with 18 bases left between them. The germline V gene has CDR1 SGHTA and CDR2 FQGNSA. This CDR3 region has 13 residues.

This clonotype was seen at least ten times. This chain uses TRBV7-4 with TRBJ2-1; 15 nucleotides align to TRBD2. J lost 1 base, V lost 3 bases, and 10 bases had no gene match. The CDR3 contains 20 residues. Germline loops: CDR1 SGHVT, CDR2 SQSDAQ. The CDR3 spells CASSFDTGTSGGPSYNEQFF. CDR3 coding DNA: TGTGCCAGCAGCTTCGATACCGGGACTAGCGGGGGGCCGTCCTACAATGAGCAGTTCTTC. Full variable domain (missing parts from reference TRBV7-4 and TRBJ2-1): GAGVSQSPRYKVAKRGRDVALRCDSISGHVTLYWYRQTLGQGSEVLTYSQSDAQRDKSGRPSGRFSAERPERSVSTLKIQRTEQGDSAVYLCASSFDTGTSGGPSYNEQFFGPGTRLTVL.

Here the CDR3 DNA reads TGTGCCAGCCGAAGGGGGGTGGATACGCAGTATTTT. Translation: CASRRGVDTQYF. The J gene is TRBJ2-3, the V gene TRBV6-8, with D possibly called TRBD1 or TRBD2 (6 bases each). This CDR3 has 12 amino acids. V was trimmed by 8 bases and J by 6 bases, leaving 12 bases between them. Looked up from germline, CDR1 is MNHGY and CDR2 is SAAAGT.

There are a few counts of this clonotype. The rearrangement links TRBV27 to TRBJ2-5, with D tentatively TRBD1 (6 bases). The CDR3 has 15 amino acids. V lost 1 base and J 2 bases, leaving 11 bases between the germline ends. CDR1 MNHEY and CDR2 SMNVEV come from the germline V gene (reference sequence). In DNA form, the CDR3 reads TGTGCCAGCAGTTTATTCCGGGACACTCAAGAGACCCAGTACTTC. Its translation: CASSLFRDTQETQYF.

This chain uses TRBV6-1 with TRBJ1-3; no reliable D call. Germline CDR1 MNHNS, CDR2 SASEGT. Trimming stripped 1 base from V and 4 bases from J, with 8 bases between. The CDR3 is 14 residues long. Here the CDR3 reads CASSEVAQGNTIYF. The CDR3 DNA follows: TGTGCCAGCAGTGAAGTAGCCCAGGGAAACACCATATATTTT.

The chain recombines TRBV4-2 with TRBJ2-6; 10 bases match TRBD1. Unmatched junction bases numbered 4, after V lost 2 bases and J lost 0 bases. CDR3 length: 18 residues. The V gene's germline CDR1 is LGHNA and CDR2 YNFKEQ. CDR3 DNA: TGTGCCAGCAGCCAATACGGACAGGGGGGCTCTGGGGCCAACGTCCTGACTTTC. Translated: CASSQYGQGGSGANVLTF.

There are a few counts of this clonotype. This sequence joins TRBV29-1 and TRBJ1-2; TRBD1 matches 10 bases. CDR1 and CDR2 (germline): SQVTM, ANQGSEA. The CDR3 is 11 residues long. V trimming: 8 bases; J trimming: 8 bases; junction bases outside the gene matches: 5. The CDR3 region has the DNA TGCAGCACCAGGGACAGGGGAGGCTACACCTTC. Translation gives CSTRDRGGYTF. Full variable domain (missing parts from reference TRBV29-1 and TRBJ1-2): SAVISQKPSRDICQRGTSLTIQCQVDSQVTMMFWYRQQPGQSLTLIATANQGSEATYESGFVIDKFPISRPNLTFSTLTVSNMSPEDSSIYLCSTRDRGGYTFGSGTRLTVV.

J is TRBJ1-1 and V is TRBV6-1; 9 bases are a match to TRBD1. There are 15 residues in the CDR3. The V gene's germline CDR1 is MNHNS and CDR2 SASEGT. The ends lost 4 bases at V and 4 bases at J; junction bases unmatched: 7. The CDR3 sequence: CASSVQGAWGTEAFF. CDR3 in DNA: TGTGCCAGCAGTGTACAGGGGGCTTGGGGCACTGAAGCTTTCTTT.

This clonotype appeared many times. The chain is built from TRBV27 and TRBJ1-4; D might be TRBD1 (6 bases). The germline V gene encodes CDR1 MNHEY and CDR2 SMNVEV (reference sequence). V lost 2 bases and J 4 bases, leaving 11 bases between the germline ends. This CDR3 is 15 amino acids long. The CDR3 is CASSLKNRDNEKLFF. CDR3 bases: TGTGCCAGCAGTTTAAAAAACAGGGATAATGAAAAACTGTTTTTT.

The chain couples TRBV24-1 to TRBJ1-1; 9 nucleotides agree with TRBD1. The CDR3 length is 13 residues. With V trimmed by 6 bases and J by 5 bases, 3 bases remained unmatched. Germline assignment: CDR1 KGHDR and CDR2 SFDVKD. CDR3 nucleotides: TGTGCCACCAGTTCGACAGGGGGGACTGAAGCTTTCTTT. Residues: CATSSTGGTEAFF.

As DNA, the CDR3 is TGTGCCAGCAGCCCAAGACCGGGGGCCCCAGGGAACACTGAAGCTTTCTTT. Its translation: CASSPRPGAPGNTEAFF. The gene calls are TRBV27 and TRBJ1-1; a possible D gene is TRBD1 (6 bases). V dropped 6 bases and J dropped 1 base, with 21 bases sitting between them. The CDR3 spans 17 residues. CDR1 is MNHEY, CDR2 SMNVEV, per germline (reference sequence).

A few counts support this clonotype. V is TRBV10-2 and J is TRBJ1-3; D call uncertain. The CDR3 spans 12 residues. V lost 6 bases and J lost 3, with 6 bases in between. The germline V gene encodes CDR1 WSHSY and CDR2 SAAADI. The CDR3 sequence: CASRDVGNTIYF. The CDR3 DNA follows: TGCGCCAGCAGGGACGTTGGAAACACCATATATTTT.

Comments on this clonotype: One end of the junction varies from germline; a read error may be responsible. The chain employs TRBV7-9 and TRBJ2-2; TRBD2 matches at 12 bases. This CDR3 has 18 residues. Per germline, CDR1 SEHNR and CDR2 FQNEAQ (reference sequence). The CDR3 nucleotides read TGTGCCAGCAGCTCGACTAGCGGGGGAACCACGAACACCGGGGAGCTGTTGTTT. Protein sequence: CASSSTSGGTTNTGELLF.

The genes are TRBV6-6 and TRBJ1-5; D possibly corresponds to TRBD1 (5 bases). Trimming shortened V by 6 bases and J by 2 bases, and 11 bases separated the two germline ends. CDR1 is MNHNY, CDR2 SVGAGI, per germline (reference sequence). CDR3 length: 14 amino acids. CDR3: CASREGVGNQPQHF. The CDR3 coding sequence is TGTGCCAGCAGGGAAGGGGTAGGCAATCAGCCCCAGCATTTT.

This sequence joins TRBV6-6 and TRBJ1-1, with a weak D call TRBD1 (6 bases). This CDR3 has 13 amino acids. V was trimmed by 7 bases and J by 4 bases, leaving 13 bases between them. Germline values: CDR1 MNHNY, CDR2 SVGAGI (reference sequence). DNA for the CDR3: TGTGCCAGCATACTGGGGGCTGGCACTGAAGCTTTCTTT. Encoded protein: CASILGAGTEAFF.

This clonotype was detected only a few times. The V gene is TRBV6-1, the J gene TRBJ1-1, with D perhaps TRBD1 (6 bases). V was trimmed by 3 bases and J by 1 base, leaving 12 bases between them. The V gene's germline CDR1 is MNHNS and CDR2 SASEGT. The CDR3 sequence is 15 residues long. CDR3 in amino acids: CASSEGGGGNTEAFF. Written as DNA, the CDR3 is TGTGCCAGCAGTGAGGGGGGGGGCGGGAACACTGAAGCTTTCTTT.

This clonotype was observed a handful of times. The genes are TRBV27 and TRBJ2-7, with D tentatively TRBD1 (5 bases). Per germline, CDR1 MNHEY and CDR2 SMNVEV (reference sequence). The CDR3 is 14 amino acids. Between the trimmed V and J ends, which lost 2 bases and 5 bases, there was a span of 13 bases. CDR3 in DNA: TGTGCCAGCAGTTTAAAGGGGAAACTCGACGAGCAGTACTTC. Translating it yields CASSLKGKLDEQYF.

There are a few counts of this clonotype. CDR3 region: CASSEGRKTEAFF. In DNA, the CDR3 is TGTGCCAGCAGTGAAGGACGAAAGACTGAAGCTTTCTTT. This chain joins TRBV6-1 and TRBJ1-1; D call uncertain. V was pared by 1 base and J by 5 bases, with 8 bases between. Looked up from germline, CDR1 is MNHNS and CDR2 is SASEGT. This CDR3 is built from 13 residues.

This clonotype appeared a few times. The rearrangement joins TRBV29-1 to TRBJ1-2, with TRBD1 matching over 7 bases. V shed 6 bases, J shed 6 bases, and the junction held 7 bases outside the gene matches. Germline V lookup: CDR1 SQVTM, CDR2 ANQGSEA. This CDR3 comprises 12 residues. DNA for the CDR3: TGCAGCGTGCTTTCAGGGGGGCATGGCTACACCTTC. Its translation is CSVLSGGHGYTF.

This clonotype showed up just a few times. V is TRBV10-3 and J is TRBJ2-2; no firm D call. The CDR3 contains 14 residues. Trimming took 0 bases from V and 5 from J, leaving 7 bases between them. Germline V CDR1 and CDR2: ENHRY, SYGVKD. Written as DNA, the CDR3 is TGTGCCATCAGTGAGTCTAGTGAGACCGGGGAGCTGTTTTTT. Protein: CAISESSETGELFF.

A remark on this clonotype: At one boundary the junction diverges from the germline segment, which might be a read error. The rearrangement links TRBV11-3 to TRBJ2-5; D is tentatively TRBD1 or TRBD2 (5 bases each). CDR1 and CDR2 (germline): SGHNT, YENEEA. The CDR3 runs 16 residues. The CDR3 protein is CVSSPSTGPDQETQYF. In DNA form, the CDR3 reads TGTGTCAGCAGCCCCTCGACGGGGCCCGACCAAGAGACCCAGTACTTC.

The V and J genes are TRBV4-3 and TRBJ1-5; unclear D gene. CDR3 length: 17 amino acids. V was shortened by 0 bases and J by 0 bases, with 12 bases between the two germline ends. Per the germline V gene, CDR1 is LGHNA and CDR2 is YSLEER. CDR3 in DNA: TGCGCCAGCAGCCAAGATTATTGGGATTATAGCAATCAGCCCCAGCATTTT. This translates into CASSQDYWDYSNQPQHF.

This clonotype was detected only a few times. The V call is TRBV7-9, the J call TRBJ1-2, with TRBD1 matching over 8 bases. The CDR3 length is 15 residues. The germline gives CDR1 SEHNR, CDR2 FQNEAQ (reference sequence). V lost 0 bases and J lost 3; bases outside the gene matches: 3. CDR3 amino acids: CASSLAGQEYYGYTF. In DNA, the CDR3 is TGTGCCAGCAGCTTAGCGGGACAGGAATACTATGGCTACACCTTC. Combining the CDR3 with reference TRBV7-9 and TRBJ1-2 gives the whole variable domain DTGVSQNPRHKITKRGQNVTFRCDPISEHNRLYWYRQTLGQGPEFLTYFQNEAQLEKSRLLSDRFSAERPKGSFSTLEIQRTEQGDSAMYLCASSLAGQEYYGYTFGSGTRLTVV.

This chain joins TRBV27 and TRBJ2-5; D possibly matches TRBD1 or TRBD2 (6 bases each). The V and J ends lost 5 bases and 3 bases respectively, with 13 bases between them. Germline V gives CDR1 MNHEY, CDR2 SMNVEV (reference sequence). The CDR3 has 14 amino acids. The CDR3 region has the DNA TGTGCCAGCAGTCCGCGGAGGGGGAAAGAGACCCAGTACTTC. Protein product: CASSPRRGKETQYF.

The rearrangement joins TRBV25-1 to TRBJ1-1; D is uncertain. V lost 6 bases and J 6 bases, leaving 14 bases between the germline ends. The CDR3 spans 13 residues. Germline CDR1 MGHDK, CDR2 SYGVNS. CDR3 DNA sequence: TGTGCCAGCAGCGTTGGGAGGGAATCTGAAGCTTTCTTT. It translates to CASSVGRESEAFF.